The 2 T cell receptor beta chains reported below all come from one sample, sequenced in a study of cytomegalovirus exposure and HLA in healthy donors. With 60 Vbeta and 13 Jbeta primers, the PCR was carried out. Assay used: immunoSEQ multiplex PCR; TCRdb lists only in-frame clones, some missing. The sample lists 200,000 or so clones; around 75% were seen once. The sequencing sample was made of PBMCs. Receptor source: a male donor in good health and CMV-seropositive.

The chain joins TRBV30 to TRBJ1-5; D not resolved. The CDR3 consists of 14 residues. The germline gives CDR1 GTSNPN, CDR2 SVGIG (reference sequence). Trimming removed 0 bases from V and 1 base from J, with 7 bases in between. CDR3 nucleotides: TGTGCCTGGAGTGTACCCAGGAGCAATCAGCCCCAGCATTTT. Translation: CAWSVPRSNQPQHF.

The chain combines TRBV18 with TRBJ2-7; 8 bases align to TRBD2. J lost 4 bases, V lost 2 bases, and 4 bases had no gene match. Germline lookup yields CDR1 KGHSH and CDR2 LQKENI. The CDR3 runs 14 residues. This chain's CDR3 is CASSPEREMYEQYF. For the CDR3, the DNA is TGTGCCAGCTCACCAGAGCGGGAGATGTACGAGCAGTACTTC.